The 19 T cell receptor beta chains reported below all come from one sample, sequenced in a study of human T cells and chemical hapten exposure. TCRdb reanalysed the RACE reads using MiXCR and keeps one entry per CDR3 protein. In the table there are some 120,000 distinct CDR3 sequences, about 12% of which are singletons. Time point reported: patch test 1, 2 weeks after DPC sensitization. Documented treatment: therapeutic diphenylcyclopropenone sensitization with weekly scalp DPC. Sequenced material: whole blood, taken in connection with sensitization to the hapten diphenylcyclopropenone (DPC). These receptors all stem from a woman between 50 and 59 years old with alopecia areata. Some clones in this sample may be carry-over from other donors' samples.

At least ten counts were recorded for this clonotype. The chain links TRBV20-1 to TRBJ1-5; 7 bases are a match to TRBD1. The CDR3 covers 15 residues. Trimming at V came to 1 base and at J to 1 base, leaving 4 bases not matched to a gene. CDR1 DFQATT and CDR2 SNEGSKA come from the germline V gene (reference sequence). Here the CDR3 reads CSARVTGASNQPQHF. The CDR3 DNA reads TGCAGTGCTAGAGTAACAGGGGCCAGCAATCAGCCCCAGCATTTT.

This chain connects TRBV5-1 to TRBJ2-7; TRBD1 matches 8 bases. The V gene end was trimmed by 3 bases and the J gene end by 5 bases; junction bases not matched to a gene: 10. Germline V CDR1 and CDR2: SGHRS, YFSETQ. This CDR3 spans 15 amino acids. The CDR3 nucleotides are TGCGCCAGCAGCTGGGGGTTCGGACAGGGAAACGAGCAGTACTTC. Encoded protein: CASSWGFGQGNEQYF.

This clonotype was recorded at least ten times. CDR3 in DNA: TGCAGTGCTAGAGATTCAGGACATTCACCCCTCCACTTT. Amino acid sequence: CSARDSGHSPLHF. V is TRBV20-1 and J is TRBJ1-6, with unresolved D. The CDR3 sequence is 13 residues long. Germline lookup yields CDR1 DFQATT and CDR2 SNEGSKA (reference sequence). V was cut by 0 bases and J by 8 bases, with 8 bases left in between.

This clonotype showed up many times. The chain couples TRBV4-1 to TRBJ2-1; 13 bases agree with TRBD2. This CDR3 is built from 16 residues. V lost 1 base to trimming and J lost 9 bases; unmatched junction nucleotides: 6. CDR1 and CDR2 (germline): MGHRA, YSYEKL. CDR3 protein: CASSQGGLAGSSEQFF. The CDR3 nucleotides read TGCGCCAGCAGCCAAGGGGGACTAGCGGGATCTAGTGAGCAGTTCTTC.

This clonotype came up a few times. The rearrangement joins TRBV29-1 to TRBJ2-1; D remains ambiguous. Germline loops: CDR1 SQVTM, CDR2 ANQGSEA. This CDR3 spans 13 amino acids. V was shortened by 0 bases and J by 8 bases, with 11 bases between the two germline ends. The CDR3 nucleotides are TGCAGCGTTGAAGATACTAAGAGCTATGAGCAGTTCTTC. Translating it yields CSVEDTKSYEQFF.

This clonotype was counted ten times or more. The J gene is TRBJ2-7, the V gene TRBV18; D perhaps matches TRBD2 (5 bases). Germline V gives CDR1 KGHSH, CDR2 LQKENI. The length of the CDR3 is 16 residues. The V and J ends lost 3 bases and 0 bases respectively, with 15 bases between them. The CDR3 reads CASSPTSRRSSYEQYF. CDR3 in DNA: TGTGCCAGCTCACCCACCTCGCGGAGGAGCTCCTACGAGCAGTACTTC.

This clonotype was counted a few times. The chain joins TRBV27 to TRBJ2-7, with 7 bases lining up with TRBD2. The trim removed 3 bases at V and 7 bases at J, leaving 6 bases unmatched. The V gene's germline CDR1 is MNHEY and CDR2 SMNVEV (reference sequence). CDR3 length equals 13 residues. The CDR3 coding sequence is TGTGCCAGCAGTTTGGCGGGAGCTAGGGAGCAGTACTTC. It codes for CASSLAGAREQYF.

This clonotype was seen many times. This chain uses TRBV6-6 with TRBJ1-5; D is perhaps TRBD1 (5 bases). Germline lookup yields CDR1 MNHNY and CDR2 SVGAGI (reference sequence). Trimming shortened V by 4 bases and J by 8 bases, and 6 bases separated the two germline ends. The CDR3 is 11 residues long. CDR3: CASSWGEPQHF. Written as DNA, the CDR3 is TGTGCCAGCAGTTGGGGGGAGCCCCAGCATTTT.

This chain joins TRBV18 and TRBJ2-3, with D perhaps matching TRBD2 (6 bases). Germline CDR1 KGHSH, CDR2 LQKENI. Trimming left V 6 bases short and J 4 bases short, with 17 bases between. This CDR3 contains 15 residues. This CDR3 is CASSPTSINADTQYF. The DNA for the CDR3 is TGTGCCAGCTCCCCGACTAGTATCAATGCAGATACGCAGTATTTT.

This clonotype showed up many times. This sequence joins TRBV7-9 and TRBJ1-1; no clear D gene. Trimming removed 3 bases from V and 3 bases from J, with 8 bases in between. CDR3 length: 13 residues. Germline V gene data show CDR1 as SEHNR and CDR2 as FQNEAQ (reference sequence). The DNA for the CDR3 is TGTGCCAGCAGCTTCCAGGAGTACACTGAAGCTTTCTTT. Translation gives CASSFQEYTEAFF.

This clonotype showed up just a few times. The chain employs TRBV7-9 and TRBJ1-5; TRBD1 aligns across 8 bases. V was clipped by 5 bases and J by 4 bases; unmatched bases: 7. CDR3 length: 15 amino acids. Germline V CDR1 and CDR2: SEHNR, FQNEAQ (reference sequence). CDR3: CASSPGTGANQPQHF. The CDR3, as DNA: TGTGCCAGCAGCCCCGGGACAGGAGCTAATCAGCCCCAGCATTTT.

In this sample, this clonotype turned up a few times. V and J are TRBV6-1 and TRBJ1-1; D is perhaps TRBD1 (6 bases). Per germline, CDR1 MNHNS and CDR2 SASEGT. V lost 6 bases, J lost 5 bases, and 19 bases lay in between. There are 15 residues in the CDR3. In nucleotides, the CDR3 is TGTGCCAGCAGAGACCTCAGGGGAGGGTGGACTGAAGCTTTCTTT. Translated, it gives CASRDLRGGWTEAFF.

In nucleotides, the CDR3 is TGTGCCAGCAGACAGGAGGTCGGGGAGCTGTTTTTT. This translates into CASRQEVGELFF. The chain combines TRBV12-3 or TRBV12-4 with TRBJ2-2; D is tentatively TRBD1 or TRBD2 (5 bases each). V lost 6 bases to trimming and J lost 7 bases, with 9 bases between them. The CDR3 spans 12 residues.

This clonotype was seen at least ten times. The chain links TRBV7-6 to TRBJ2-5, with D perhaps TRBD2 (5 bases). Trimming stripped 2 bases from V and 3 bases from J, with 19 bases between. CDR1 and CDR2 from the germline V gene are SGHVS and FNYEAQ. The CDR3 runs 17 residues. CDR3 sequence: CASSLLARRFREETQYF. CDR3 nucleotides: TGTGCCAGCAGCTTATTGGCCCGGAGGTTTCGTGAAGAGACCCAGTACTTC.

This clonotype was found many times. The V call is TRBV12-3 or TRBV12-4, the J call TRBJ2-1, with TRBD2 as a possible D gene (5 bases). The V end was cut by 5 bases, the J end by 10 bases, with 9 bases between. The CDR3 has 11 residues. CDR3 region: CASSETGEQFF. For the CDR3, the DNA is TGTGCCAGCAGTGAAACGGGGGAGCAGTTCTTC.

The CDR3 is CSVAEGSQPQHF. CDR3 in DNA: TGCAGCGTTGCAGAGGGGAGCCAGCCCCAGCATTTT. This chain links TRBV29-1 with TRBJ1-5, with a tentative D call TRBD1 (5 bases). CDR3 length: 12 residues. Per germline, CDR1 SQVTM and CDR2 ANQGSEA. Trimming cost V 4 bases and J 7 bases, with 11 bases left between them.

This clonotype was observed at least ten times. The chain links TRBV12-3 or TRBV12-4 to TRBJ2-4, with D unresolved. The CDR3 has 16 residues. Trimming shortened V by 6 bases and J by 0 bases, and 15 bases separated the two germline ends. CDR3: CASSATVTLAKNIQYF. CDR3 in DNA: TGTGCCAGCAGCGCAACGGTTACGTTAGCCAAAAACATTCAGTACTTC.

This clonotype was counted many times. The chain is built from TRBV5-8 and TRBJ2-1; D is possibly TRBD1 (6 bases). This CDR3 region has 15 residues. Looked up from germline, CDR1 is SGHTS and CDR2 is YDEGEE. Trimming took 0 bases from V and 2 from J, leaving 9 bases between them. The CDR3 reads CASSLGQVPYNEQFF. Here the CDR3 DNA reads TGTGCCAGCAGCTTGGGACAGGTCCCCTACAATGAGCAGTTCTTC.

This clonotype came up many times. The genes are TRBV18 and TRBJ1-1; D gene uncertain. With 2 bases removed from V and 7 bases from J, the gap between germline ends came to 8 bases. The germline V gene has CDR1 KGHSH and CDR2 LQKENI. The CDR3 length is 12 residues. The CDR3 protein is CASSPGSGEAFF. CDR3 coding DNA: TGTGCCAGCTCACCAGGGTCCGGTGAAGCTTTCTTT.